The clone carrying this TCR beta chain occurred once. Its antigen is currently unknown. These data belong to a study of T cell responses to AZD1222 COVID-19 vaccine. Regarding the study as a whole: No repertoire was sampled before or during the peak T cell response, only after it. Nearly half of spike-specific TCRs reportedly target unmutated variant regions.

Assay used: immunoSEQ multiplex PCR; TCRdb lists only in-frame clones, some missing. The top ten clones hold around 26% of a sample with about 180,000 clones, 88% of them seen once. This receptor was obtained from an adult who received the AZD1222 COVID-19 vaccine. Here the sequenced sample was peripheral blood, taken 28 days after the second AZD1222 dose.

The CDR3 here is CASSLMGQGPVVQYF. CDR3 nucleotides: TGTGCCAGCAGCTTGATGGGACAGGGCCCTGTTGTGCAGTACTTC. This chain connects TRBV5-5 to TRBJ2-7; 9 positions match TRBD1. From germline, CDR1 is SGHKS and CDR2 YYEKEE (reference sequence). V lost 1 base, J lost 9 bases, and 11 bases stayed unmatched. The CDR3 runs 15 residues. Combining the CDR3 with reference TRBV5-5 and TRBJ2-7 gives the whole variable domain DAGVTQSPTHLIKTRGQQVTLRCSPISGHKSVSWYQQVLGQGPQFIFQYYEKEERGRGNFPDRFSARQFPNYSSELNVNALLLGDSALYLCASSLMGQGPVVQYFGPGTRLTVT.